The present entry profiles one T cell receptor (beta chain) with its context. The repertoire was sequenced with immunoSEQ multiplex PCR; TCRdb's copy has only in-frame clones and lacks some. The repertoire has 100,000 to 150,000 clones, 80% to 95% of them found once; the top ten carry 2% to 3%. This sample is part of a study of control samples from healthy donors and cancer patients. The V segment lost 5 bases and the J segment 1 base; nucleotides outside the gene matches: 6. CDR3 size: 15 residues. CDR1 is SGHAT and CDR2 is FQDESV in the germline V gene (reference sequence). Sample: blood. This sequence originates from a man aged 40-49 years in good health. This chain joins TRBV11-1 and TRBJ2-3; 7 bases are shared with TRBD2. CDR3 loop: CASSLSGGGTDTQYF. The DNA for the CDR3 is TGTGCCAGCAGCCTTTCTGGGGGGGGCACAGATACGCAGTATTTT.